The next 2 T cell receptor beta chains were all read from a single sample in a study of cytomegalovirus exposure and HLA in healthy donors. The data were produced by immunoSEQ multiplex PCR, yet TCRdb's version contains in-frame clones alone and is incomplete. Among around 160,000 clones listed, approximately 90% were seen once. Material for sequencing was PBMCs. Receptor source: a man aged 18 to 29 in good health and CMV-seronegative.

J is TRBJ2-3 and V is TRBV5-4; 11 bases line up with TRBD2. Germline CDR1 reads SGHNT; CDR2 reads YYREEE (reference sequence). This CDR3 has 16 residues. Trimming took 4 bases from V and 2 from J; bases not matched to a gene: 6. Here the CDR3 DNA reads TGTGCCAGCAGCCCCGGACTAGCGGGCTCCACAGATACGCAGTATTTT. It specifies CASSPGLAGSTDTQYF. The whole variable domain, filled in from reference TRBV5-4 and TRBJ2-3, reads ETGVTQSPTHLIKTRGQQVTLRCSSQSGHNTVSWYQQALGQGPQFIFQYYREEENGRGNFPPRFSGLQFPNYSSELNVNALELDDSALYLCASSPGLAGSTDTQYFGPGTRLTVL.

The chain uses TRBV4-1 and TRBJ1-2, with D perhaps TRBD1 (5 bases). The V gene lost 6 bases and the J gene lost 8 bases, with 19 bases spanning the gap. This CDR3 has 14 residues. Germline CDR1 reads MGHRA; CDR2 reads YSYEKL. DNA for the CDR3: TGCGCCAGCAGTCCCCTCGGCAGGGTTAGCGGCTACACCTTC. It codes for CASSPLGRVSGYTF.